The 22 T cell receptor beta chains presented below share a single source sample, sequenced in a study of cytomegalovirus exposure and HLA in healthy donors. Clones were sequenced by immunoSEQ multiplex PCR, and TCRdb holds only the in-frame ones, with some missing. This sample has 250,000 or so clones, with roughly 89% found just once. What was sequenced was PBMCs. The receptors were sampled from a woman between 18 and 29 years old in good health and CMV-seronegative.

This chain uses TRBV5-1 with TRBJ2-3, with TRBD2 matching over 7 bases. Germline lookup yields CDR1 SGHRS and CDR2 YFSETQ. The CDR3 runs to 17 residues. V lost 2 bases and J lost 2; bases outside the gene matches: 11. This CDR3 reads CASSFNRLADNTDTQYF. In nucleotides, the CDR3 is TGCGCCAGCAGCTTTAATCGGCTAGCGGACAACACAGATACGCAGTATTTT.

This chain uses TRBV6-6 with TRBJ2-1; D may be TRBD1 (6 bases). Germline loops: CDR1 MNHNY, CDR2 SVGAGI (reference sequence). V shed 7 bases and J shed 6 bases, with 22 bases lying between them. This CDR3 comprises 16 residues. For the CDR3, the DNA is TGTGCCAGCAACCCAAGACAGGCTGGTTTAGTCAATGAGCAGTTCTTC. Residues: CASNPRQAGLVNEQFF.

DNA of the CDR3: TGTGCCAGCAGTTACTCGAGGGAAGGGTCTAATGAAAAACTGTTTTTT. This gives the protein CASSYSREGSNEKLFF. This rearrangement joins TRBV6-5 to TRBJ1-4; no clear D gene. The V end was cut by 0 bases, the J end by 3 bases, with 11 bases between. The V gene's germline CDR1 is MNHEY and CDR2 SVGAGI. The CDR3 runs to 16 residues.

The chain combines TRBV6-4 with TRBJ2-5; D uncertain. The V gene lost 5 bases and the J gene lost 4 bases, with 11 bases spanning the gap. Germline CDR1 is MRHNA and CDR2 is SNTAGT. CDR3 length equals 13 residues. In nucleotides, the CDR3 is TGTGCCAGCAGTCAGAGTCGCGGAGAGACCCAGTACTTC. Amino acids: CASSQSRGETQYF.

The chain joins TRBV10-1 to TRBJ1-3; the match to TRBD1 covers 7 bases. Germline V gene lookup returns CDR1 WNHNN and CDR2 SYGVQD (reference sequence). The CDR3 spans 15 residues. J gave up 3 bases and V 3 bases, and 5 bases lay outside the gene matches. CDR3: CASSDGQVDGNTIYF. For the CDR3, the DNA is TGCGCCAGCAGTGACGGACAGGTCGATGGAAACACCATATATTTT.

This clone was recorded only once. This chain connects TRBV7-2 to TRBJ2-7; TRBD2 matches at 9 bases. CDR1 is SGHTA, CDR2 FQGNSA, per germline. This CDR3 contains 18 residues. V lost 3 bases, J lost 2 bases, and 14 bases stayed unmatched. DNA of the CDR3: TGTGCCAGCAGCTTCTCCCCAATTGGCGGGGGGGCTCCCTACGAGCAGTACTTC. This codes for CASSFSPIGGGAPYEQYF. The whole variable domain, filled in from reference TRBV7-2 and TRBJ2-7, reads GAGVSQSPSNKVTEKGKDVELRCDPISGHTALYWYRQSLGQGLEFLIYFQGNSAPDKSGLPSDRFSAERTGGSVSTLTIQRTQQEDSAVYLCASSFSPIGGGAPYEQYFGPGTRLTVT.

This sequence joins TRBV15 and TRBJ2-6; perhaps TRBD1 as D (6 bases). Germline CDR1 is LNHNV and CDR2 is YYDKDF (reference sequence). The V end lost 0 bases, the J end lost 3 bases, and 9 bases lay between the germline ends. The CDR3 covers 16 residues. The CDR3 bases are TGTGCCACCAGCAGAGATACAGGGTTTGGGGCCAACGTCCTGACTTTC. Amino acids: CATSRDTGFGANVLTF.

V gene TRBV28 combines with J gene TRBJ2-1; a possible D gene is TRBD2 (7 bases). This CDR3 contains 15 residues. From germline, CDR1 is MDHEN and CDR2 SYDVKM. V lost 3 bases to trimming and J lost 10 bases, with 19 bases between them. The DNA of the CDR3 is TGTGCCAGCAGTTTGGGCGGGGGCCCCTGGGGGGAGCAGTTCTTC. Translation: CASSLGGGPWGEQFF.

The chain carries TRBV6-5 and TRBJ1-5; possible D gene TRBD1, 5 bases. This CDR3 has 13 amino acids. V lost 2 bases to trimming and J lost 7 bases, with 9 bases between them. The germline gives CDR1 MNHEY, CDR2 SVGAGI. The chain's CDR3 is CASSYKGYQPQHF. The CDR3 region has the DNA TGTGCCAGCAGTTACAAGGGGTACCAGCCCCAGCATTTT.

The chain links TRBV6-1 to TRBJ1-5, with a possible D match to TRBD1 (6 bases). The CDR3 has 14 residues. V was cut by 2 bases and J by 6 bases, with 11 bases left in between. Germline-derived CDR1 and CDR2 are MNHNS and SASEGT. The CDR3 region is CASSESVGGQPQHF. CDR3 DNA: TGTGCCAGCAGTGAATCAGTAGGGGGTCAGCCCCAGCATTTT.

The chain couples TRBV5-1 to TRBJ2-5; 7 bases map to TRBD1. The J segment lost 4 bases and the V segment lost 4 bases, leaving 7 bases of the junction unmatched. Germline-derived CDR1 and CDR2 are SGHRS and YFSETQ. CDR3 length: 14 residues. This CDR3 reads CASSPTGAGETQYF. In DNA, the CDR3 is TGCGCCAGCAGCCCCACAGGGGCTGGAGAGACCCAGTACTTC.

The chain links TRBV12-2 to TRBJ1-1; the D call in the table, TRBD1, was not verified against the DNA. TRBV12-2 is reported as a pseudogene. CDR3 length: 14 residues. The CDR3 coding sequence is TGTGCAAGTCGGTTCAGGGGGAAGAACACTGAAGCTTTCTTT. This gives the protein CASRFRGKNTEAFF.

This chain connects TRBV7-9 to TRBJ1-1; TRBD1 might be the D (6 bases). Per the germline V gene, CDR1 is SEHNR and CDR2 is FQNEAQ (reference sequence). Trimming removed 3 bases at V and 4 bases at J, with 12 bases between. The CDR3 sequence is 14 residues long. CDR3 sequence (DNA): TGTGCCAGCAGCTTGGTACAGGGCAGCACTGAAGCTTTCTTT. Protein sequence: CASSLVQGSTEAFF.

V and J are TRBV4-3 and TRBJ2-2, with D uncertain. The length of the CDR3 is 14 residues. The V end was cut by 2 bases, the J end by 0 bases, with 4 bases between. CDR1 and CDR2 (germline): LGHNA, YSLEER. CDR3 region: CASSQQTNTGELFF. CDR3 in DNA: TGCGCCAGCAGCCAACAGACGAACACCGGGGAGCTGTTTTTT.

The chain uses TRBV13 and TRBJ2-6; D possibly corresponds to TRBD2 (6 bases). Between the trimmed V and J ends, which lost 3 bases and 3 bases, there was a span of 9 bases. From germline, CDR1 is PRHDT and CDR2 FYEKMQ (reference sequence). This CDR3 is 15 amino acids long. The CDR3 region has the DNA TGTGCCAGCAGCTTTGGGGGGAATGGGGCCAACGTCCTGACTTTC. Protein product: CASSFGGNGANVLTF.

The rearrangement uses TRBV7-8 and TRBJ1-5, with 7 bases aligning to TRBD1. The V gene end was trimmed by 3 bases and the J gene end by 11 bases; junction bases not matched to a gene: 10. CDR3 length equals 14 residues. The germline V gene has CDR1 SGHVS and CDR2 FQNEAQ. CDR3 in amino acids: CASSLMSGGNSQHF. Written as DNA, the CDR3 is TGTGCCAGCAGCTTGATGTCAGGGGGGAATTCCCAGCATTTT.

This chain links TRBV29-1 with TRBJ2-7; 9 bases agree with TRBD1. V lost 7 bases and J lost 3; bases outside the gene matches: 10. This CDR3 comprises 14 residues. CDR1 is SQVTM and CDR2 is ANQGSEA in the germline V gene. CDR3 DNA: TGCAGCGGCGCCTCCGGGACAGGGTTCTACGAGCAGTACTTC. It yields the protein CSGASGTGFYEQYF.

The sample holds one count of this clone. The chain combines TRBV6-1 with TRBJ1-2; D possibly corresponds to TRBD1 (5 bases). V lost 0 bases and J 8 bases, leaving 13 bases between the germline ends. The CDR3 extends over 14 amino acids. Germline lookup yields CDR1 MNHNS and CDR2 SASEGT. CDR3 amino acids: CASSEAGGDEGYTF. CDR3 bases: TGTGCCAGCAGTGAAGCGGGGGGGGATGAGGGCTACACCTTC.

CDR3 loop: CASSLVGASNQPQHF. The CDR3 DNA follows: TGTGCCAGCAGTTTGGTGGGAGCTAGCAATCAGCCCCAGCATTTT. The rearrangement links TRBV28 to TRBJ1-5; D remains unclear. There are 15 residues in the CDR3. Germline values: CDR1 MDHEN, CDR2 SYDVKM. Trimming took off 3 bases at V and 0 bases at J, with 9 bases between the two ends.

This chain connects TRBV2 to TRBJ2-2, with D possibly matching TRBD1 (5 bases). With 6 bases removed from V and 1 base from J, the gap between germline ends came to 12 bases. CDR1 SNHLY and CDR2 FYNNEI come from the germline V gene. The CDR3 sequence is 15 residues long. CDR3 sequence: CASRGRVGNTGELFF. The CDR3 DNA reads as TGTGCCAGCAGGGGCAGGGTAGGGAACACCGGGGAGCTGTTTTTT.

The sample holds one count of this clone. DNA for the CDR3: TGTGCCAGCAGTCCGGAGGTAGCGGGGATCAACATTCAGTACTTC. This gives the protein CASSPEVAGINIQYF. V and J are TRBV28 and TRBJ2-4; TRBD2 aligns across 8 bases. CDR3 length: 15 amino acids. With 5 bases clipped from V and 7 bases from J, the junction kept 10 bases outside the gene matches. Looked up from germline, CDR1 is MDHEN and CDR2 is SYDVKM.

This clone occurred a few times. This chain joins TRBV7-9 and TRBJ1-5; no reliable D call. Trimming took 1 base from V and 3 from J, leaving 4 bases between them. Germline V gene lookup returns CDR1 SEHNR and CDR2 FQNEAQ (reference sequence). The CDR3 consists of 13 residues. The CDR3 DNA follows: TGTGCCAGCAGCTTAGGAGACAATCAGCCCCAGCATTTT. Translated: CASSLGDNQPQHF.